This T cell receptor (beta chain) is from a study of metastatic and nonmetastatic thyroid tumors. Study in general: Repertoires from malignant and benign thyroid patients were compared across blood and tumor or nodule tissue.

Per the original methods: It was from CDR3 differences across clinicopathological groups that a distant-metastasis classifier for papillary thyroid cancer was built. TCRdb re-called the PCR reads via MiXCR. TCRdb, not the original authors, processed these V and J calls. This table holds 23,000 or so clones, approximately 20% found once. The CDR3 loop spans 17 amino acids. Germline V gene data show CDR1 as MDHEN and CDR2 as SYDVKM. The germline V and J ends were trimmed by 5 bases and 0 bases, with 14 bases remaining between them. By its share, this clone is medium-sized (0.01 to 0.1%). Nobody among the patients had been given any treatment before thyroid surgery.

Input material: blood. The sequence was collected from a female donor with papillary thyroid cancer or a benign thyroid nodule (not recorded which). Some clones in this sample may be carry-over from other donors' samples. J is TRBJ1-6 and V is TRBV28; D not certain. The DNA of the CDR3 is TGTGCCAGCAGTACCCGGTTTGGGTACTCCTATAATTCACCCCTCCACTTT. This codes for CASSTRFGYSYNSPLHF.